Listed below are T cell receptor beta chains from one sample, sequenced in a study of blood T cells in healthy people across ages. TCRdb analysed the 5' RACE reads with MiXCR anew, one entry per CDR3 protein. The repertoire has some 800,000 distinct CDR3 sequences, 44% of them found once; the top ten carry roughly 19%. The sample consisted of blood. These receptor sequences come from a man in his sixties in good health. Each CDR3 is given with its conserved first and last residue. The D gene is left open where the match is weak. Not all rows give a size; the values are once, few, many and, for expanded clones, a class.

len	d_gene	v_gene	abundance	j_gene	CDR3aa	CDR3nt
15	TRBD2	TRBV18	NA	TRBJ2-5	CASSPPWGGEETQYF	TGTGCCAGCTCACCCCCATGGGGGGGGGAAGAGACCCAGTACTTC
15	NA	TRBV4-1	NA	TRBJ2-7	CASSLPGDGSYEQYF	TGCGCCAGCAGCCTGCCCGGGGACGGGTCCTACGAGCAGTACTTC
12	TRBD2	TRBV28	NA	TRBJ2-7	CASSERGPGAYF	TGTGCCAGCAGTGAGCGGGGGCCAGGCGCGTACTTC
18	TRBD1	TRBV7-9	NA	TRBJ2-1	CASSPWVNSRGSYNEQFF	TGTGCCAGCAGCCCCTGGGTCAATAGCAGGGGGTCCTACAATGAGCAGTTCTTC
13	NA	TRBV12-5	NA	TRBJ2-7	CASGLGGDYEQYF	TGTGCTAGTGGTTTGGGGGGTGACTACGAGCAGTACTTC
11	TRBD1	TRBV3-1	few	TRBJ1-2	CASGTDYGYTF	TGTGCCAGCGGGACAGACTATGGCTACACCTTC
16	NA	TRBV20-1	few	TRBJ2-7	CSASHTGRKVGYEQYF	TGCAGTGCTAGCCATACAGGACGGAAAGTTGGTTACGAGCAGTACTTC
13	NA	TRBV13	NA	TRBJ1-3	CASSTLSGNTIYF	TGTGCCAGCAGCACCCTCTCTGGAAACACCATATATTTT
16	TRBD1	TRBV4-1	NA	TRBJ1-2	CASSQDGTGENYGYTF	TGCGCCAGCAGCCAAGACGGGACAGGGGAGAACTATGGCTACACCTTC
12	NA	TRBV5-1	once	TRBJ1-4	CASSLEGYQLFF	TGCGCCAGCAGCTTGGAAGGGTATCAACTGTTTTTT
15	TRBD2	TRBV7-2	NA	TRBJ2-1	CASRQLAGAYNEQFF	TGTGCCAGCAGACAACTAGCGGGGGCTTACAATGAGCAGTTCTTC
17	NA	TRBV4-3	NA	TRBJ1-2	CASSHSPGREANYGYTF	TGCGCCAGCAGCCATAGTCCGGGACGGGAAGCTAACTATGGCTACACCTTC
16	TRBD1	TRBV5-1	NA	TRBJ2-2	CASSPTGDANTGELFF	TGCGCCAGCAGCCCCACAGGGGACGCGAACACCGGGGAGCTGTTTTTT
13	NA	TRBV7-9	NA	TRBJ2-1	CALAGDSYNEQFF	TGTGCCCTTGCCGGAGACTCCTACAATGAGCAGTTCTTC
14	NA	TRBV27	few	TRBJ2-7	CASRRQDDSYEQYF	TGTGCCAGCAGGCGCCAAGATGACAGCTACGAGCAGTACTTC
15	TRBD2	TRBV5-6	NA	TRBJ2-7	CASSISTSGANEQYF	TGTGCCAGCAGCATCTCGACTAGCGGGGCTAATGAGCAGTACTTC
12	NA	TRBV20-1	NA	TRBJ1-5	CSGARPNQPQHF	TGCAGTGGGGCCCGCCCTAACCAGCCCCAGCATTTT